This is a list of T cell receptor beta chains from one sample in a study of blood T cell repertoires in COVID-19. Here immunoSEQ multiplex PCR was the method, and the copy in TCRdb shows in-frame clones only, minus some. The sample shows about 180,000 clones, roughly 87% of them seen only once. Sequencing was carried out using PBMCs or T cells enriched from blood (not recorded which). These receptors were obtained from a human donor with acute COVID-19. The donor label of this sample is uncertain. Each CDR3 is given with its conserved first and last residue. D genes are given only for firm matches. Rows give clone size only sometimes, using once, few, many, or a class for an expanded clone.

V	J	D	size	CDR3	DNA
TRBV5-1	TRBJ1-1	.	.	CASSLEIGSNTEAFF	TGCGCCAGCAGCTTGGAGATCGGTTCGAACACTGAAGCTTTCTTT
TRBV7-2	TRBJ2-1	TRBD2	once	CATAGGDEQFF	TGTGCCACCGCGGGGGGTGATGAGCAGTTCTTC
TRBV19	TRBJ1-2	TRBD1	.	CASSILGQGALGYGYTF	TGTGCCAGTAGTATTTTGGGACAGGGGGCGCTGGGCTATGGCTACACCTTC
TRBV9	TRBJ2-3	.	.	CASSVAQTSTDTQYF	TGTGCCAGCAGCGTAGCTCAGACTAGCACAGATACGCAGTATTTT
TRBV9	TRBJ1-6	.	.	CASSVGGNYSPLHF	TGTGCCAGCAGCGTGGGGGGAAACTATTCACCCCTCCACTTT
TRBV3-1/TRBV3-2	TRBJ2-5	.	.	CASSQDPPAGRQETQYF	TGTGCCAGCAGCCAAGATCCCCCAGCGGGTCGCCAAGAGACCCAGTACTTC
TRBV7-9	TRBJ2-3	TRBD1	.	CASSLVSGGRTDTQYF	TGTGCCAGCAGCTTAGTTTCAGGGGGCCGCACAGATACGCAGTATTTT
TRBV24-1	TRBJ2-3	TRBD1	.	CATSDWTGTTDTQYF	TGTGCCACCAGTGATTGGACAGGTACGACAGATACGCAGTATTTT
TRBV11-2	TRBJ2-7	.	.	CASSLPPSLEQYF	TGTGCCAGCAGCTTACCACCAAGCTTGGAGCAGTACTTC
TRBV7-2	TRBJ2-2	TRBD2	.	CASRPTSGPTGELFF	TGTGCCAGCAGGCCAACTAGCGGGCCAACCGGGGAGCTGTTTTTT
TRBV18	TRBJ1-2	.	few	CASSPSGGSNYGYTF	TGTGCCAGCTCACCCTCGGGGGGTTCTAACTATGGCTACACCTTC
TRBV12-3/TRBV12-4	TRBJ2-1	.	.	CASSSRVGQFF	TGTGCCAGCAGCAGCCGGGTAGGGCAGTTCTTC
TRBV4-1	TRBJ1-5	TRBD1	few	CASSHGTGGYQPQHF	TGCGCCAGCAGCCACGGGACAGGGGGTTATCAGCCCCAGCATTTT
TRBV2	TRBJ2-3	TRBD2	.	CASSDRLAGETQYF	TGTGCCAGCAGTGACCGACTAGCGGGGGAAACGCAGTATTTT
TRBV7-6	TRBJ1-3	.	once	CASSLEGVSGNTIYF	TGTGCCAGCAGCTTAGAGGGAGTCTCTGGAAACACCATATATTTT
TRBV5-6	TRBJ2-7	.	.	CASSELTGRQTYEQYF	TGTGCCAGCAGCGAGCTGACAGGTCGCCAAACCTACGAGCAGTACTTC
TRBV2	TRBJ2-3	TRBD2	.	CASSSSGRNTDTQYF	TGTGCCAGCAGCAGTAGCGGGAGGAACACAGATACGCAGTATTTT
TRBV7-8	TRBJ1-5	.	.	CASSLGRTVNQPQHF	TGTGCCAGCAGCTTAGGCCGAACAGTTAATCAGCCCCAGCATTTT
TRBV13	TRBJ2-2	.	.	CASSLGQTNTGELFF	TGTGCCAGCAGCTTAGGACAGACGAACACCGGGGAGCTGTTTTTT
TRBV12-3/TRBV12-4	TRBJ2-3	.	.	CASRGANTDTQYF	TGTGCCAGCCGGGGGGCCAACACAGATACGCAGTATTTT
TRBV30	TRBJ1-1	.	.	CAWSRGMNTEAFF	TGTGCCTGGAGTCGCGGCATGAACACTGAAGCTTTCTTT
TRBV27	TRBJ1-3	.	.	CASSAGGSGNTIYF	TGTGCCAGCAGTGCGGGAGGATCTGGAAACACCATATATTTT
TRBV7-8	TRBJ2-3	TRBD2	once	CASRTGTSGSTDTQYF	TGTGCCAGCAGGACCGGGACTAGCGGAAGCACAGATACGCAGTATTTT
TRBV9	TRBJ1-4	TRBD1	.	CASSADTGGGEKLFF	TGTGCCAGCAGCGCAGATACAGGGGGTGGCGAAAAACTGTTTTTT
TRBV5-6	TRBJ2-2	.	few	CASSLRSHTGELFF	TGTGCCAGCAGCTTGCGGAGCCACACCGGGGAGCTGTTTTTT
TRBV5-1	TRBJ1-1	.	few	CASSLIQGNTEAFF	TGCGCCAGCAGCTTGATACAGGGGAACACTGAAGCTTTCTTT
TRBV7-8	TRBJ2-7	.	.	CASSLVRGAAEQYF	TGTGCCAGCAGCTTAGTCCGGGGAGCGGCCGAGCAGTACTTC
TRBV7-8	TRBJ2-1	.	.	CASSLISTGEQFF	TGTGCCAGCAGCTTAATTTCCACAGGGGAGCAGTTCTTC
TRBV5-1	TRBJ1-6	.	.	CASSFETEDSPLHF	TGCGCCAGCAGCTTTGAGACAGAGGATTCACCCCTCCACTTT
TRBV9	TRBJ2-6	TRBD1	.	CASSVARQGASGANVLTF	TGTGCCAGCAGCGTAGCCAGGCAGGGGGCGTCTGGGGCCAACGTCCTGACTTTC
TRBV2	TRBJ2-3	TRBD2	.	CASSENSGASTDTQYF	TGTGCCAGCAGTGAAAATAGCGGGGCCAGCACAGATACGCAGTATTTT